This entry lists 30 T cell receptor beta chains sequenced from one sample in a study of T cell responses to AZD1222 COVID-19 vaccine. Measured with immunoSEQ multiplex PCR; TCRdb has only the in-frame clones, and not every one. The table includes 120,000 or so clones, 90% detected once. The sample was peripheral blood, taken on day 0 of AZD1222 vaccination. Receptor source: an adult in good health.

The CDR3 here is CASSLGLAGGGGTGELFF. CDR3 coding DNA: TGCGCCAGCAGCTTGGGCCTAGCGGGAGGCGGCGGCACCGGGGAGCTGTTTTTT. The chain uses TRBV5-1 and TRBJ2-2, with 11 positions matching TRBD2. V shed 0 bases and J 4 bases; nucleotides not matched to a gene: 8. The CDR3 extends over 18 amino acids. Germline CDR1 is SGHRS and CDR2 is YFSETQ.

The genes are TRBV10-3 and TRBJ2-3; 10 positions agree with TRBD2. V trimming: 5 bases; J trimming: 6 bases; junction bases outside the gene matches: 8. There are 15 residues in the CDR3. Germline V CDR1 and CDR2: ENHRY, SYGVKD. CDR3 residues: CAISKGLADRDTQYF. The CDR3 nucleotides read TGTGCCATCAGTAAAGGACTAGCGGACAGGGATACGCAGTATTTT.

Turning to this clone: Compared with germline, one end of the junction differs, possibly owing to a read error. The chain couples TRBV28 to TRBJ2-2; tentative D call: TRBD1 (5 bases). CDR3 length equals 15 residues. The germline CDR1 and CDR2 sequences are MDHEN and SYDVKM. The CDR3 is CASSFGGANTGELFF. DNA of the CDR3: TGTGCCAGCAGTTTCGGTGGGGCGAATACCGGGGAGCTGTTTTTT.

The chain combines TRBV27 with TRBJ2-7; D gene unclear. CDR1 is MNHEY and CDR2 is SMNVEV in the germline V gene (reference sequence). CDR3 size: 14 residues. The ends were cut back, 2 bases at V and 0 bases at J, with 8 bases in the middle. The CDR3 DNA sequence: TGTGCCAGCAGTTTAGGTAGGAGCTCCTACGAGCAGTACTTC. It specifies CASSLGRSSYEQYF.

This sequence joins TRBV7-6 and TRBJ2-2; a possible D gene is TRBD2 (5 bases). CDR1 and CDR2 (germline): SGHVS, FNYEAQ. The V and J ends lost 5 bases and 4 bases respectively, with 14 bases between them. The CDR3 contains 15 residues. CDR3 amino acids: CASSTSGEFTGELFF. The CDR3 coding sequence is TGTGCCAGCAGCACCAGCGGAGAATTCACCGGGGAGCTGTTTTTT.

The chain recombines TRBV28 with TRBJ1-6, with D perhaps TRBD1 (6 bases). The V and J ends lost 7 bases and 9 bases respectively, with 13 bases between them. This CDR3 region has 13 residues. The V gene's germline CDR1 is MDHEN and CDR2 SYDVKM. The CDR3 DNA follows: TGTGCCAGCATTAAACAGGGAGGTTCACCCCTCCACTTT. The encoded protein is CASIKQGGSPLHF.

Of note for this clone: One junction end disagrees with the germline gene, perhaps due to a read error. V is TRBV2 and J is TRBJ1-1; a possible D gene is TRBD1 (6 bases). The CDR3 is 11 residues long. Germline-derived CDR1 and CDR2 are SNHLY and FYNNEI. DNA of the CDR3: TGTGCCAGCAGTTTGGACAGTAGGCGCTTCTGG. Its translation is CASSLDSRRFW.

This clone appeared once. V and J are TRBV7-2 and TRBJ1-5, with a weak D call TRBD1 (6 bases). CDR3 size: 13 residues. Trimming removed 8 bases at V and 1 base at J, with 9 bases between. The germline V gene encodes CDR1 SGHTA and CDR2 FQGNSA. CDR3 bases: TGTGCCAGCGCCAGGGGAAGCAATCAGCCCCAGCATTTT. It is translated as CASARGSNQPQHF.

This rearrangement joins TRBV10-1 to TRBJ2-1, with D possibly matching TRBD2 (6 bases). The germline V gene has CDR1 WNHNN and CDR2 SYGVQD (reference sequence). The CDR3 sequence is 17 residues long. V lost 4 bases, J lost 0 bases, and 16 bases lay in between. CDR3 region: CASSASRGTGSYNEQFF. In nucleotides, the CDR3 is TGCGCCAGCAGTGCCTCCCGGGGGACGGGCTCCTACAATGAGCAGTTCTTC.

The V call is TRBV4-3, the J call TRBJ2-7; no firm D call. The germline gives CDR1 LGHNA, CDR2 YSLEER. The CDR3 is 14 residues long. Between the trimmed V and J ends, which lost 4 bases and 0 bases, there was a span of 10 bases. This chain's CDR3 is CASSPRRSSYEQYF. The CDR3 nucleotides read TGCGCCAGCAGCCCTAGACGGTCCTCCTACGAGCAGTACTTC.

J is TRBJ2-1 and V is TRBV9, with D possibly TRBD2 on 6 matching bases. V was pared by 4 bases and J by 6 bases, with 14 bases between. Germline V gene data show CDR1 as SGDLS and CDR2 as YYNGEE. The CDR3 consists of 14 residues. CDR3 nucleotides: TGTGCCAGCAGCCTTCGACCCGGGGGCAATGAGCAGTTCTTC. Its protein is CASSLRPGGNEQFF.

The chain has TRBV18 and TRBJ2-4; the match to TRBD1 covers 7 bases. CDR3 length: 14 amino acids. The junction had 2 bases not matched to a gene; V was cut back by 2 bases and J by 4 bases. Germline-derived CDR1 and CDR2 are KGHSH and LQKENI. The CDR3 spells CASSPMGQKNIQYF. The CDR3 DNA is TGTGCCAGCTCACCAATGGGACAGAAAAACATTCAGTACTTC.

The chain uses TRBV3-1 (or the pseudogene TRBV3-2) and TRBJ2-1, with TRBD2 as a possible D gene (5 bases). This CDR3 region has 15 residues. Germline CDR1 LGHDT, CDR2 YNNKEL (reference sequence). The V end was cut by 4 bases, the J end by 2 bases, with 12 bases between. The CDR3 spells CASSPYGVPYNEQFF. The CDR3 DNA sequence: TGTGCCAGCAGCCCTTACGGGGTCCCCTACAATGAGCAGTTCTTC.

The chain is built from TRBV7-3 and TRBJ2-5; weak D call: TRBD2 (5 bases). This CDR3 has 14 residues. V was pared by 8 bases and J by 3 bases, with 16 bases between. Germline V gene lookup returns CDR1 SGHTA and CDR2 FQGTGA. The CDR3 DNA reads TGTGCCAGCTTTGACGTAGCGCTGGAAGAGACCCAGTACTTC. Translation gives CASFDVALEETQYF. Supplemented by reference TRBV7-3 and TRBJ2-5, the full variable domain reads GAGVSQTPSNKVTEKGKYVELRCDPISGHTALYWYRQSLGQGPEFLIYFQGTGAADDSGLPNDRFFAVRPEGSVSTLKIQRTERGDSAVYLCASFDVALEETQYFGPGTRLLVL.

V and J are TRBV5-6 and TRBJ2-6, with D unresolved. The germline gives CDR1 SGHDT, CDR2 YYEEEE. The CDR3 is made up of 18 amino acids. V dropped 2 bases and J dropped 0 bases, with 15 bases sitting between them. In DNA form, the CDR3 reads TGTGCCAGCAGCTTTAGTTTCCGGCTGAGCTCTGGGGCCAACGTCCTGACTTTC. Translating it yields CASSFSFRLSSGANVLTF.

The chain couples TRBV24-1 to TRBJ2-5, with 10 bases matching TRBD2. The V segment lost 0 bases and the J segment 1 base; nucleotides outside the gene matches: 7. Germline V lookup: CDR1 KGHDR, CDR2 SFDVKD. This CDR3 has 18 residues. Here the CDR3 reads CATSDLPGSGRPQETQYF. The CDR3, as DNA: TGTGCCACCAGTGATTTGCCAGGTAGCGGGAGGCCCCAAGAGACCCAGTACTTC.

The rearrangement uses TRBV5-5 and TRBJ2-5, with D unresolved. The CDR3 covers 13 residues. From germline, CDR1 is SGHKS and CDR2 YYEKEE (reference sequence). V lost 4 bases, J lost 0 bases, and 7 bases lay in between. The CDR3 nucleotides are TGTGCCAGCAGCCTCCAGGACCAAGAGACCCAGTACTTC. It yields the protein CASSLQDQETQYF.

The chain has TRBV27 and TRBJ2-7, with 8 bases aligning to TRBD2. Germline V CDR1 and CDR2: MNHEY, SMNVEV (reference sequence). This CDR3 is 14 amino acids long. Trimming removed 2 bases from V and 6 bases from J; junction bases left unmatched: 6. CDR3 in DNA: TGTGCCAGCAGTTTAGTTGGGACTAGTTCCGAGCAGTACTTC. Its translation is CASSLVGTSSEQYF.

The chain uses TRBV5-4 and TRBJ1-3; D uncertain. The germline V gene has CDR1 SGHNT and CDR2 YYREEE (reference sequence). This CDR3 contains 15 residues. Trimming shortened V by 0 bases and J by 0 bases, and 7 bases separated the two germline ends. CDR3 DNA: TGTGCCAGCAGCTTGGAAGTTGGCTCTGGAAACACCATATATTTT. It is translated as CASSLEVGSGNTIYF.

V is TRBV7-9 and J is TRBJ2-2; D remains ambiguous. This CDR3 is built from 12 residues. CDR1 is SEHNR and CDR2 is FQNEAQ in the germline V gene (reference sequence). V was clipped by 5 bases and J by 3 bases, with 4 bases between them. For the CDR3, the DNA is TGTGCCAGCAGCGTAGACACCGGGGAGCTGTTTTTT. Translation: CASSVDTGELFF.

CDR3 sequence: CASSLNQGDEAFF. DNA for the CDR3: TGTGCCAGCAGCTTAAACCAGGGGGATGAAGCTTTCTTT. The rearrangement uses TRBV7-3 and TRBJ1-1; 7 bases align to TRBD1. The germline gives CDR1 SGHTA, CDR2 FQGTGA. Trimming cost V 1 base and J 7 bases; bases outside gene matches: 3. The CDR3 length is 13 residues.

The chain employs TRBV6-5 and TRBJ1-5; D uncertain. This CDR3 has 14 amino acids. Per the germline V gene, CDR1 is MNHEY and CDR2 is SVGAGI. V lost 5 bases and J 5 bases, leaving 13 bases between the germline ends. Here the CDR3 reads CASSTAPKHQPQHF. CDR3 nucleotide sequence: TGTGCCAGCAGTACAGCCCCCAAGCATCAGCCCCAGCATTTT.

The V call is TRBV19, the J call TRBJ1-4, with TRBD1 matching 8 bases. CDR3 length: 16 residues. Germline values: CDR1 LNHDA, CDR2 SQIVND (reference sequence). V dropped 5 bases and J dropped 5; count of bases not matched to a gene: 10. In nucleotides, the CDR3 is TGTGCCAGTAGTGTCTTCGACAGGGGTCAGAATGAAAAACTGTTTTTT. Protein product: CASSVFDRGQNEKLFF.

The chain combines TRBV5-1 with TRBJ2-7; D possibly corresponds to TRBD2 (5 bases). V lost 4 bases and J 0 bases, leaving 11 bases between the germline ends. The CDR3 contains 14 residues. CDR1 and CDR2 from the germline V gene are SGHRS and YFSETQ. CDR3 DNA sequence: TGCGCCAGCAGCCGGACTTCCAGCTCCTACGAGCAGTACTTC. It yields the protein CASSRTSSSYEQYF.

The chain couples TRBV27 to TRBJ2-7; 9 positions agree with TRBD2. The V gene end was trimmed by 3 bases and the J gene end by 13 bases; junction bases not matched to a gene: 10. The CDR3 has 13 residues. Germline V gene lookup returns CDR1 MNHEY and CDR2 SMNVEV (reference sequence). The CDR3 DNA reads as TGTGCCAGCAGTTTGTCTAGCGGGACGGTCCCTTACTTC. This gives the protein CASSLSSGTVPYF.

The genes are TRBV2 and TRBJ1-2, with unresolved D. The CDR3 runs to 16 residues. Germline loops: CDR1 SNHLY, CDR2 FYNNEI. V was shortened by 5 bases and J by 8 bases, with 24 bases between the two germline ends. CDR3 protein: CASSPGSVGTTSGYTF. The DNA of the CDR3 is TGTGCCAGCAGTCCGGGGAGCGTGGGTACCACATCGGGCTACACCTTC.

V gene TRBV5-1 combines with J gene TRBJ1-1; TRBD1 matches at 8 bases. Germline V gene data show CDR1 as SGHRS and CDR2 as YFSETQ. J gave up 4 bases and V 4 bases, and 9 bases lay outside the gene matches. The length of the CDR3 is 15 residues. In DNA, the CDR3 is TGCGCCAGCAGCCCTGGGACAGGCCGGAGCACTGAAGCTTTCTTT. Translating gives CASSPGTGRSTEAFF.

The chain carries TRBV24-1 and TRBJ2-3; weak D call: TRBD1 (6 bases). Germline V lookup: CDR1 KGHDR, CDR2 SFDVKD. The V end lost 2 bases, the J end lost 3 bases, and 14 bases lay between the germline ends. The CDR3 covers 16 residues. As DNA, the CDR3 is TGTGCCACCAGTGATTCCACAGGGTTACGAACAGATACGCAGTATTTT. Its translation is CATSDSTGLRTDTQYF.

V and J are TRBV28 and TRBJ2-7, with D possibly being TRBD1 or TRBD2 (5 bases each). The CDR3 runs 12 residues. Germline values: CDR1 MDHEN, CDR2 SYDVKM. V was cut by 8 bases and J by 2 bases, with 10 bases left in between. The CDR3 sequence: CASRGQTYEQYF. CDR3 in DNA: TGTGCCAGCCGGGGCCAAACCTACGAGCAGTACTTC. Using reference TRBV28 and TRBJ2-7 for the parts outside the CDR3, the full variable domain is DVKVTQSSRYLVKRTGEKVFLECVQDMDHENMFWYRQDPGLGLRLIYFSYDVKMKEKGDIPEGYSVSREKKERFSLILESASTNQTSMYLCASRGQTYEQYFGPGTRLTVT.

The rearrangement uses TRBV7-8 and TRBJ2-3; D remains ambiguous. There are 12 residues in the CDR3. CDR1 is SGHVS and CDR2 is FQNEAQ in the germline V gene. Trimming removed 7 bases from V and 2 bases from J, with 7 bases in between. CDR3 amino acids: CASTPPTDTQYF. DNA for the CDR3: TGTGCCAGCACCCCTCCCACAGATACGCAGTATTTT.